This T cell receptor (beta chain) comes out of a study of cytomegalovirus exposure and HLA in healthy donors. Worth noting for this clone: The antigen is unknown.

The donors were members of the validation cohort, which comprised more than 90 subjects and was separate from the first cohort of roughly 700 subjects. Profiled with immunoSEQ multiplex PCR; TCRdb holds only in-frame clones, not every one. The repertoire holds a few hundred thousand clones, with around nine tenths as singletons. This CDR3 has 14 amino acids. The germline V gene encodes CDR1 MNHEY and CDR2 SMNVEV (reference sequence). The trim removed 5 bases at V and 4 bases at J, leaving 7 bases unmatched. Regarding the study as a whole: Clusters of TCRs from the first cohort tended to co-occur in the 120 validation repertoires (as a later analysis found). Under in vitro conditions, three CMV-associated chains were confirmed as specific for CMV antigens.

The chain combines TRBV27 with TRBJ2-7; 8 nucleotides align to TRBD1. Material for sequencing was PBMCs. This TCR was recovered from a woman aged 18-30 years in good health and CMV-seronegative. The CDR3 sequence: CASSVGQAGYEQYF. In nucleotides, the CDR3 is TGTGCCAGCAGTGTGGGACAGGCCGGGTACGAGCAGTACTTC.